These 11 T cell receptor beta chains were sequenced from one sample in a study of molecular identifiers for immune sequencing clone quantification. TCRdb reprocessed the PCR reads via MiXCR and lists one record per CDR3 protein. The data contain 79,000 or so distinct CDR3 sequences, roughly 23% of them seen just once; the ten biggest clones take up roughly 0.76%. The sequenced material came from naive CD8+ T cells from blood, with Jurkat cell RNA spiked in. Subset meaning: FACS-sorted CD8+CD4-CCR7+CD45RA+ naive T cells. The receptors derive from a human donor in good health. Some libraries in this study had Jurkat cell RNA spiked in.

This clonotype was seen repeatedly, ten times or more. This chain joins TRBV29-1 and TRBJ2-5, with TRBD1 as a possible D gene (5 bases). Trimming left V 1 base short and J 0 bases short, with 12 bases between. This CDR3 region has 15 residues. Germline V CDR1 and CDR2: SQVTM, ANQGSEA. The CDR3 loop is CSVEVPTENQETQYF. CDR3 nucleotides: TGCAGCGTTGAAGTCCCGACAGAAAACCAAGAGACCCAGTACTTC.

The chain recombines TRBV7-8 with TRBJ1-5; D might be TRBD1 (5 bases). CDR1 is SGHVS, CDR2 FQNEAQ, per germline. The V end was cut by 4 bases, the J end by 2 bases, with 12 bases between. The CDR3 has 15 residues. The CDR3 loop is CASSYLGTGNQPQHF. The CDR3 DNA reads TGTGCCAGCAGCTACCTGGGGACCGGCAATCAGCCCCAGCATTTT.

Notes on this clonotype: A junction boundary mismatches the germline segment, possibly from a read error. This chain connects TRBV9 to TRBJ2-3, with 10 nucleotides matching TRBD2. The germline V gene encodes CDR1 SGDLS and CDR2 YYNGEE. The length of the CDR3 is 16 residues. The CDR3 DNA is TGTGCCAGCAGCGTAGGGACTAGCGGAAACACAGATGCGCAGTATTTT. Translation: CASSVGTSGNTDAQYF.

The V call is TRBV12-3 or TRBV12-4, the J call TRBJ2-1; D tentatively reads TRBD1 or TRBD2 (5 bases each). Between the trimmed V and J ends, which lost 2 bases and 6 bases, there was a span of 11 bases. The CDR3 length is 14 residues. Written as DNA, the CDR3 is TGTGCCAGCAGTTTAAGACTTGGGGGCAATGAGCAGTTCTTC. This sequence encodes CASSLRLGGNEQFF.

Points on this clonotype: One base away lies a much larger clone, so this may be a sequencing read error. The rearrangement joins TRBV7-9 to TRBJ2-7, with 8 bases identical to TRBD2. The germline CDR1 and CDR2 sequences are SEHNR and FQNEAQ (reference sequence). The CDR3 runs 15 residues. V lost 7 bases and J lost 2; bases outside the gene matches: 10. The chain's CDR3 is CASTFTSGGPYEQYF. The DNA of the CDR3 is TGTGCCAGCACCTTTACTAGCGGCGGCCCCTACGAGCAGTACTTC.

This clonotype showed up just a few times. J is TRBJ1-2 and V is TRBV18, with 7 nucleotides matching TRBD1. CDR1 KGHSH and CDR2 LQKENI come from the germline V gene. The junction had 14 bases not matched to a gene; V was cut back by 3 bases and J by 4 bases. The CDR3 runs to 17 residues. The CDR3 DNA sequence: TGTGCCAGCTCACCGCGAGACAGGGTCGACCTTGGCTATGGCTACACCTTC. Residues: CASSPRDRVDLGYGYTF.

On this clonotype: A read error may explain this, as a much larger clone is one base away. The chain employs TRBV20-1 and TRBJ2-7, with D hard to call. Germline values: CDR1 DFQATT, CDR2 SNEGSKA (reference sequence). CDR3 length: 13 residues. V was cut by 3 bases and J by 1 base, with 10 bases left in between. CDR3 nucleotide sequence: TGCAGTGCTAGCTCGCAACCTTCCTACGAGCAGTACTTC. It yields the protein CSASSQPSYEQYF.

The chain employs TRBV15 and TRBJ1-2, with no clear D. Trimming took 0 bases from V and 4 from J, leaving 15 bases between them. CDR1 and CDR2 from the germline V gene are LNHNV and YYDKDF (reference sequence). This CDR3 has 16 amino acids. The CDR3 reads CATSREWVGPSYGYTF. The CDR3 nucleotides read TGTGCCACCAGCAGAGAGTGGGTTGGGCCGTCCTATGGCTACACCTTC.

In regard to this clonotype: Given a much more abundant clone one base away, this may be a read error. This chain uses TRBV30 with TRBJ1-5; D gene unclear. Germline CDR1 reads GTSNPN; CDR2 reads SVGIG (reference sequence). The CDR3 has 14 residues. The CDR3 spells CARSVDGGRQPQHF. In DNA, the CDR3 is TGTGCCAGGAGTGTAGATGGAGGTCGACAGCCCCAGCATTTT.

This clonotype was seen only a few times. CDR3 nucleotides: TGTGCCAGCAGTGAGGACCCGGGACAGGTGAACTATGGCTACACCTTC. This encodes CASSEDPGQVNYGYTF. The chain has TRBV2 and TRBJ1-2; 8 nucleotides line up with TRBD1. Germline CDR1 is SNHLY and CDR2 is FYNNEI. The CDR3 has 16 amino acids. The ends lost 3 bases at V and 2 bases at J; junction bases unmatched: 8.

This clonotype was detected only a few times. The chain recombines TRBV4-3 with TRBJ2-3; the D gene could be TRBD1 or TRBD2 (5 bases each). Germline V CDR1 and CDR2: LGHNA, YSLEER. CDR3 length: 17 amino acids. V lost 0 bases and J 6 bases, leaving 19 bases between the germline ends. Written as DNA, the CDR3 is TGCGCCAGCAGCCAAGAAGACCCAGGGAGAAGGCTGGATACGCAGTATTTT. Translated: CASSQEDPGRRLDTQYF.